This note documents a single T cell receptor beta chain sequence. Antigen unknown. Germline V lookup: CDR1 SGHRS, CDR2 YFSETQ. V was clipped by 1 base and J by 2 bases, with 6 bases between them. The CDR3 runs 13 residues. This sample was taken from a study of T cell responses to AZD1222 COVID-19 vaccine. General study points: Vaccine-associated CD4 TCRs ranged over spike, dominating at 160-218 and 743-854. Unmutated regions of variants are reportedly targeted by nearly half of spike-specific TCRs. Researchers took repertoire samples only after the peak T cell response had come.

Data came from immunoSEQ multiplex PCR; TCRdb stores just in-frame clones and leaves some out. The record lists about 140,000 clones, of which the ten most abundant hold roughly 2%. The J gene is TRBJ1-2, the V gene TRBV5-1; no reliable D call. Sequences were obtained from peripheral blood. The TCR comes from an adult in good health. The CDR3 loop is CASSLTRNYGYTF. For the CDR3, the DNA is TGCGCCAGCAGCTTGACCCGAAACTATGGCTACACCTTC.